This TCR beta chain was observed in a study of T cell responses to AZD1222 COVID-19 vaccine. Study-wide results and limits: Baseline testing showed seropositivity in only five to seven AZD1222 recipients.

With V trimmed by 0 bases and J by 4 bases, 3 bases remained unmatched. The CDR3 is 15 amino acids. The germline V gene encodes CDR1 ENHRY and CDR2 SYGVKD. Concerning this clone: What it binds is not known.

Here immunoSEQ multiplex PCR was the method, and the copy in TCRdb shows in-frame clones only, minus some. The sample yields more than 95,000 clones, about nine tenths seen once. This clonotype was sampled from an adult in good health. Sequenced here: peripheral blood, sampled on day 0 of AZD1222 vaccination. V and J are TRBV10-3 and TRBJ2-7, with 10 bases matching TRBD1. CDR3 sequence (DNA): TGTGCCATCAGTGAGTCGTCGGACAGGGGGTACGAGCAGTACTTC. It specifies CAISESSDRGYEQYF.